These 17 T cell receptor beta chains were all obtained from the same sample, sequenced in a study of human T cells and chemical hapten exposure. Each CDR3 protein is one row after TCRdb ran MiXCR on the RACE reads. The sample consists of some 97,000 distinct CDR3 sequences, 27% of them appearing once. Time point described: patch test 3, about 24 weeks after DPC sensitization. As to treatment: therapeutic diphenylcyclopropenone sensitization with weekly scalp DPC. The specimen was whole blood, collected in connection with sensitization to the hapten diphenylcyclopropenone (DPC). These receptors were obtained from a middle-aged man with alopecia areata. Some clones in this sample may be carry-over from other donors' samples.

The CDR3 DNA sequence: TGTGCCAGCAGCTTAGAGCGGGTTCGCACAGATACGCAGTATTTT. Its translation: CASSLERVRTDTQYF. The V and J genes are TRBV11-2 and TRBJ2-3; D may be TRBD2 (5 bases). The CDR3 covers 15 residues. Germline loops: CDR1 SGHAT, CDR2 FQNNGV. The V and J ends lost 0 bases and 1 base respectively, with 8 bases between them.

This clonotype was counted a few times. V is TRBV20-1 and J is TRBJ2-7; 7 nucleotides align to TRBD1. The germline gives CDR1 DFQATT, CDR2 SNEGSKA (reference sequence). The V gene end was trimmed by 5 bases and the J gene end by 4 bases; junction bases not matched to a gene: 11. This CDR3 spans 14 amino acids. The CDR3 spells CSAPAERQGYEQYF. The DNA of the CDR3 is TGCAGTGCTCCGGCGGAAAGACAGGGTTACGAGCAGTACTTC.

The chain combines TRBV7-2 with TRBJ2-5; 9 nucleotides match TRBD2. The germline gives CDR1 SGHTA, CDR2 FQGNSA. The CDR3 is 16 amino acids. V lost 2 bases to trimming and J lost 4 bases; unmatched junction nucleotides: 8. The CDR3 DNA follows: TGTGCCAGCAGCTTACTCGGTAGCGGGAGTTCAGAGACCCAGTACTTC. The encoded protein is CASSLLGSGSSETQYF.

The chain has TRBV29-1 and TRBJ2-1; 10 nucleotides agree with TRBD2. With 5 bases clipped from V and 9 bases from J, the junction kept 7 bases outside the gene matches. The CDR3 totals 13 residues. The germline gives CDR1 SQVTM, CDR2 ANQGSEA. CDR3 in DNA: TGCAGCGTTCCACCCCTAGCGGGAGTTGAGCAGTTCTTC. Translating it yields CSVPPLAGVEQFF.

The V gene is TRBV7-2, the J gene TRBJ2-5; TRBD2 matches at 7 bases. Trimming took 1 base from V and 4 from J; bases not matched to a gene: 3. This CDR3 region has 14 residues. The germline V gene has CDR1 SGHTA and CDR2 FQGNSA. In DNA form, the CDR3 reads TGTGCCAGCAGCTTAGTTCCGGGAGGAGAGACCCAGTACTTC. Protein sequence: CASSLVPGGETQYF.

In its sample, this clonotype is medium-sized. CDR3 region: CASSMRGRSLDNEQFF. For the CDR3, the DNA is TGCGCCAGCAGCATGCGCGGGAGGTCCCTAGACAATGAGCAGTTCTTC. The chain couples TRBV5-1 to TRBJ2-1, with 8 bases identical to TRBD2. This CDR3 comprises 16 residues. The trim removed 4 bases at V and 5 bases at J, leaving 11 bases unmatched. The V gene's germline CDR1 is SGHRS and CDR2 YFSETQ.

This chain joins TRBV20-1 and TRBJ2-3; tentative D call: TRBD2 (6 bases). The CDR3 runs to 13 residues. Looked up from germline, CDR1 is DFQATT and CDR2 is SNEGSKA (reference sequence). V dropped 2 bases and J dropped 5 bases, with 11 bases sitting between them. DNA for the CDR3: TGCAGTGCTAGATTCCGGGGGAGAGATACGCAGTATTTT. Residues: CSARFRGRDTQYF.

The V and J genes are TRBV20-1 and TRBJ1-4; the D gene is possibly TRBD1 (5 bases). Trimming stripped 2 bases from V and 0 bases from J, with 7 bases between. CDR1 is DFQATT and CDR2 is SNEGSKA in the germline V gene (reference sequence). The CDR3 covers 14 residues. In DNA, the CDR3 is TGCAGTGCTAGAACAGGATCAACTAATGAAAAACTGTTTTTT. It specifies CSARTGSTNEKLFF.

V is TRBV28 and J is TRBJ2-7; a weak D match, TRBD1 (6 bases). Germline V gene data show CDR1 as MDHEN and CDR2 as SYDVKM. The length of the CDR3 is 16 residues. The V gene lost 4 bases and the J gene lost 1 base, with 17 bases spanning the gap. The CDR3: CASSSPDRRASYEQYF. DNA of the CDR3: TGTGCCAGCAGTTCCCCGGACAGAAGGGCATCCTACGAGCAGTACTTC.

V and J are TRBV3-1 and TRBJ1-4, with TRBD1 matching 7 bases. J was trimmed by 7 bases and V by 2 bases; bases with no gene match: 7. The CDR3 loop spans 15 amino acids. Per germline, CDR1 LGHDT and CDR2 YNNKEL (reference sequence). The CDR3 region is CASSQPTGVGEKLFF. CDR3 nucleotide sequence: TGTGCCAGCAGCCAACCTACAGGGGTGGGTGAAAAACTGTTTTTT. Filled out from reference TRBV3-1 and TRBJ1-4, the complete variable domain reads DTAVSQTPKYLVTQMGNDKSIKCEQNLGHDTMYWYKQDSKKFLKIMFSYNNKELIINETVPNRFSPKSPDKAHLNLHINSLELGDSAVYFCASSQPTGVGEKLFFGSGTQLSVL.

This chain joins TRBV20-1 and TRBJ2-7; unclear D gene. The CDR3 sequence is 13 residues long. V was shortened by 5 bases and J by 3 bases, with 14 bases between the two germline ends. The germline gives CDR1 DFQATT, CDR2 SNEGSKA (reference sequence). This CDR3 reads CSALINQNYEQYF. CDR3 sequence (DNA): TGCAGTGCTCTAATTAACCAGAACTACGAGCAGTACTTC.

This clonotype was detected only a few times. The V call is TRBV3-1, the J call TRBJ2-3; TRBD2 matches 9 bases. The CDR3 length is 18 residues. The germline gives CDR1 LGHDT, CDR2 YNNKEL (reference sequence). The J segment lost 5 bases and the V segment lost 1 base, leaving 13 bases of the junction unmatched. The CDR3 DNA reads TGTGCCAGCAGCCAAGGGGGGGCTCTAGCGGGGTCCTTAGATACGCAGTATTTT. Translating it yields CASSQGGALAGSLDTQYF.

This clonotype was seen a handful of times. The rearrangement joins TRBV14 to TRBJ2-1, with 8 positions matching TRBD1. There are 12 residues in the CDR3. The germline V gene encodes CDR1 SGHDN and CDR2 FVKESK. Germline trimming cut 1 base from V and 13 bases from J; bases unmatched to any gene: 3. The CDR3 reads CASSQGTGLQFF. The CDR3 DNA reads TGTGCCAGCAGCCAAGGGACAGGGTTACAGTTCTTC.

This chain joins TRBV9 and TRBJ2-3; unclear D gene. V was trimmed by 2 bases and J by 5 bases, leaving 9 bases between them. Germline CDR1 SGDLS, CDR2 YYNGEE. The CDR3 totals 13 residues. The CDR3, as DNA: TGTGCCAGCAGCGTCCGTCCGAGAGATACGCAGTATTTT. Its translation: CASSVRPRDTQYF.

This clonotype was recorded a few times. The chain is built from TRBV9 and TRBJ2-3; D might be TRBD2 (6 bases). CDR1 is SGDLS, CDR2 YYNGEE, per germline. The CDR3 contains 13 residues. V was cut by 0 bases and J by 6 bases, with 8 bases left in between. CDR3 in DNA: TGTGCCAGCAGCGTAGAGCTAGCGGATACGCAGTATTTT. Protein: CASSVELADTQYF. Filled out from reference TRBV9 and TRBJ2-3, the complete variable domain reads DSGVTQTPKHLITATGQRVTLRCSPRSGDLSVYWYQQSLDQGLQFLIQYYNGEERAKGNILERFSAQQFPDLHSELNLSSLELGDSALYFCASSVELADTQYFGPGTRLTVL.

This chain connects TRBV5-4 to TRBJ2-3; 7 nucleotides agree with TRBD2. The CDR3 covers 15 residues. Germline V gene lookup returns CDR1 SGHNT and CDR2 YYREEE (reference sequence). The trim removed 4 bases at V and 0 bases at J, leaving 5 bases unmatched. CDR3 sequence (DNA): TGTGCCAGCAGCCCCAGCGGGGATAGCACAGATACGCAGTATTTT. This gives the protein CASSPSGDSTDTQYF.

This clonotype was observed a handful of times. CDR3 in amino acids: CASSLWSSSTDTQYF. For the CDR3, the DNA is TGTGCCAGCAGCTTGTGGTCATCTAGCACAGATACGCAGTATTTT. This chain joins TRBV5-5 and TRBJ2-3; D gene uncertain. The CDR3 spans 15 residues. Germline lookup yields CDR1 SGHKS and CDR2 YYEKEE (reference sequence). Trimming pared 1 base from V and 0 bases from J, leaving 9 bases between.